Presented here are 30 T cell receptor beta chains from one specimen sequenced in a study of T-cell reconstitution after alpha-beta-depleted transplantation in children. During its preparation, the TCRbeta library received unique molecular identifiers. TCRdb analysed the PCR reads with MiXCR anew, one entry per CDR3 protein. The sample carries some 830,000 distinct CDR3 sequences, 15% to 20% recorded once. Sample: PBMCs, mostly from graft donor cells, taken 360 days after TCRalphabeta/CD19-depleted stem cell transplant. All receptors come from a male patient younger than 18 who had a stem cell transplant for acute lymphoblastic leukemia, so the T cells may come from the graft donor.

This clonotype has just a few counts. The chain recombines TRBV10-3 with TRBJ2-7, with 9 bases matching TRBD2. Germline V gene lookup returns CDR1 ENHRY and CDR2 SYGVKD. The CDR3 spans 14 residues. Unmatched junction bases numbered 5, after V lost 5 bases and J lost 3 bases. CDR3 region: CAISSLAGDYEQYF. The CDR3 DNA sequence: TGTGCCATCAGTAGTTTAGCGGGAGACTACGAGCAGTACTTC.

This rearrangement joins TRBV12-3 or TRBV12-4 to TRBJ2-3; 11 bases match TRBD1. The CDR3 runs 16 residues. The V segment lost 5 bases and the J segment 6 bases; nucleotides outside the gene matches: 10. The CDR3 bases are TGTGCCAGCAGTCCCACAGGACAGGGGGCGTCGGATACGCAGTATTTT. As protein: CASSPTGQGASDTQYF.

The DNA for the CDR3 is TGTGCCAGCAGCGTAGAGGGTCCAGCTGGAAACACCATATATTTT. The encoded protein is CASSVEGPAGNTIYF. V is TRBV9 and J is TRBJ1-3; D remains ambiguous. Germline lookup yields CDR1 SGDLS and CDR2 YYNGEE. The CDR3 spans 15 residues. Trimming took off 0 bases at V and 2 bases at J, with 9 bases between the two ends.

This chain uses TRBV6-2 or TRBV6-3 with TRBJ2-1, with D perhaps matching TRBD2 (5 bases). Trimming left V 1 base short and J 7 bases short, with 23 bases between. Germline loops: CDR1 MNHEY, CDR2 SVGEGT. The CDR3 covers 18 residues. As DNA, the CDR3 is TGTGCCAGCAGTTACTTCTACGAACTAGGATTGATTCAGAATGAGCAGTTCTTC. It encodes CASSYFYELGLIQNEQFF.

This clonotype was seen a handful of times. The CDR3 is CASSSRGDRKNENYGYTF. The CDR3, as DNA: TGTGCCAGCAGCTCAAGAGGGGACCGAAAGAACGAGAACTATGGCTACACCTTC. The chain recombines TRBV11-2 with TRBJ1-2; D perhaps matches TRBD1 (5 bases). Per germline, CDR1 SGHAT and CDR2 FQNNGV. The CDR3 consists of 18 residues. Trimming shortened V by 4 bases and J by 2 bases, and 23 bases separated the two germline ends.

This clonotype was recorded a few times. V and J are TRBV18 and TRBJ2-1, with 9 bases matching TRBD1. With 3 bases clipped from V and 3 bases from J, the junction kept 6 bases outside the gene matches. Germline-derived CDR1 and CDR2 are KGHSH and LQKENI. The CDR3 consists of 16 residues. Written as DNA, the CDR3 is TGTGCCAGCTCACCCTTTGGGACAGGGATCTACAATGAGCAGTTCTTC. Its translation: CASSPFGTGIYNEQFF.

This clonotype was counted ten times or more. The rearrangement joins TRBV7-9 to TRBJ2-6; D perhaps matches TRBD1 (5 bases). The CDR3 has 15 residues. CDR1 and CDR2 from the germline V gene are SEHNR and FQNEAQ (reference sequence). V lost 5 bases and J lost 1, with 9 bases in between. The CDR3 reads CASSIQGSGANVLTF. In nucleotides, the CDR3 is TGTGCCAGCAGCATCCAGGGATCTGGGGCCAACGTCCTGACTTTC.

CDR3 nucleotides: TGCAGCGTTGATGAGGTCCCTGGGGAGCCCGCTTACAATGAGCAGTTCTTC. Encoded protein: CSVDEVPGEPAYNEQFF. The rearrangement uses TRBV29-1 and TRBJ2-1, with D possibly being TRBD2 (5 bases). CDR3 size: 17 residues. The V gene's germline CDR1 is SQVTM and CDR2 ANQGSEA. V dropped 3 bases and J dropped 4 bases, with 22 bases sitting between them.

This clonotype was seen only a few times. One end of the junction does not line up with germline, which may come from a read error. The chain recombines TRBV4-2 with TRBJ2-7, with TRBD2 matching over 8 bases. The CDR3 spans 16 residues. The germline CDR1 and CDR2 sequences are LGHNA and YNFKEQ. The DNA of the CDR3 is TGTGCCAGCAGACAAGAGCCAACTAGCGGAAATTTCGAGCAGTACTTC. Protein product: CASRQEPTSGNFEQYF.

The rearrangement links TRBV7-3 to TRBJ2-1; 7 bases are shared with TRBD1. From germline, CDR1 is SGHTA and CDR2 FQGTGA. The CDR3 sequence is 17 residues long. The V gene end was trimmed by 5 bases and the J gene end by 8 bases; junction bases not matched to a gene: 18. In DNA form, the CDR3 reads TGTGCCAGCAGCCCCGTGGTAGCGACAGGGCCTCCGTATGAGCAGTTCTTC. Protein sequence: CASSPVVATGPPYEQFF.

This clonotype was seen only a few times. The gene calls are TRBV3-1 and TRBJ2-6; D perhaps matches TRBD2 (6 bases). Germline loops: CDR1 LGHDT, CDR2 YNNKEL (reference sequence). The CDR3 runs to 15 residues. V was clipped by 8 bases and J by 2 bases, with 13 bases between them. The CDR3 bases are TGTGCCAGCCGCGGAGGGCTAGCTGGGGCCAACGTCCTGACTTTC. It codes for CASRGGLAGANVLTF. The full variable domain, with the rest looked up from reference TRBV3-1 and TRBJ2-6, is DTAVSQTPKYLVTQMGNDKSIKCEQNLGHDTMYWYKQDSKKFLKIMFSYNNKELIINETVPNRFSPKSPDKAHLNLHINSLELGDSAVYFCASRGGLAGANVLTFGAGSRLTVL.

The rearrangement joins TRBV6-1 to TRBJ2-1; 9 bases map to TRBD2. Germline CDR1 MNHNS, CDR2 SASEGT. The CDR3 is 14 residues long. Trimming took 6 bases from V and 8 from J; bases not matched to a gene: 8. CDR3 coding DNA: TGTGCCAGCAGCCTAGCTAGCGGGAACGATGAGCAGTTCTTC. Its protein product is CASSLASGNDEQFF.

The chain employs TRBV4-1 and TRBJ2-5; D is possibly TRBD2 (7 bases). CDR1 is MGHRA and CDR2 is YSYEKL in the germline V gene. With 0 bases removed from V and 5 bases from J, the gap between germline ends came to 16 bases. CDR3 size: 16 residues. CDR3 residues: CASSQDRGAISETQYF. Written as DNA, the CDR3 is TGCGCCAGCAGCCAAGACCGGGGGGCTATTTCTGAGACCCAGTACTTC.

Many counts were recorded for this clonotype. The V gene is TRBV12-3 or TRBV12-4, the J gene TRBJ2-1; 13 bases line up with TRBD2. V shed 6 bases and J 6 bases; nucleotides not matched to a gene: 2. This CDR3 contains 14 residues. The CDR3 coding sequence is TGTGCCAGCAGACTAGCGGGAGGGGGCAATGAGCAGTTCTTC. It codes for CASRLAGGGNEQFF.

V gene TRBV10-3 combines with J gene TRBJ2-1; TRBD2 matches at 8 bases. The CDR3 contains 17 residues. The ends lost 0 bases at V and 4 bases at J; junction bases unmatched: 8. Germline V gene sequence: CDR1 ENHRY, CDR2 SYGVKD. The CDR3 region has the DNA TGTGCCATCAGTGAGTCAACGGGAGGGCACCGATACAATGAGCAGTTCTTC. Its protein product is CAISESTGGHRYNEQFF.

J is TRBJ2-1 and V is TRBV9; TRBD2 is a possible D gene (6 bases). The CDR3 contains 12 residues. Per the germline V gene, CDR1 is SGDLS and CDR2 is YYNGEE. Trimming left V 0 bases short and J 15 bases short, with 13 bases between. The CDR3 region is CASSVEEGEGFF. CDR3 DNA sequence: TGTGCCAGCAGCGTAGAGGAGGGAGAAGGGTTCTTC. The whole variable domain, filled in from reference TRBV9 and TRBJ2-1, reads DSGVTQTPKHLITATGQRVTLRCSPRSGDLSVYWYQQSLDQGLQFLIQYYNGEERAKGNILERFSAQQFPDLHSELNLSSLELGDSALYFCASSVEEGEGFFGPGTRLTVL.

The chain employs TRBV10-2 and TRBJ2-3, with D possibly being TRBD2 (5 bases). The CDR3 contains 14 residues. Trimming removed 7 bases at V and 1 base at J, with 12 bases between. Germline values: CDR1 WSHSY, CDR2 SAAADI. The CDR3 loop is CASTGIGGTDTQYF. The DNA for the CDR3 is TGCGCCAGCACGGGAATTGGGGGCACAGATACGCAGTATTTT.

This clonotype was detected many times. The chain couples TRBV12-3 or TRBV12-4 to TRBJ1-1; 8 nucleotides align to TRBD1. V lost 7 bases and J lost 1; bases outside the gene matches: 8. This CDR3 contains 15 residues. CDR3 DNA sequence: TGTGCCAGCAATTTGACAGGGGATGCGAACACTGAAGCTTTCTTT. It encodes CASNLTGDANTEAFF.

This sequence joins TRBV20-1 and TRBJ2-7; D tentatively fits TRBD1 or TRBD2 (5 bases each). Trimming pared 3 bases from V and 3 bases from J, leaving 15 bases between. The germline V gene encodes CDR1 DFQATT and CDR2 SNEGSKA (reference sequence). CDR3 length equals 14 residues. The CDR3 nucleotides read TGCAGTGCTAGCGGGGCGAGACTTATCTACGAGCAGTACTTC. This encodes CSASGARLIYEQYF.

This clonotype was detected a few times. The rearrangement joins TRBV5-1 to TRBJ2-1; 10 nucleotides align to TRBD2. Unmatched junction bases numbered 6, after V lost 4 bases and J lost 2 bases. In germline, CDR1 is SGHRS, CDR2 YFSETQ. The CDR3 extends over 16 amino acids. CDR3 loop: CASSPVAGGTYNEQFF. CDR3 coding DNA: TGCGCCAGCAGCCCGGTAGCGGGAGGAACCTACAATGAGCAGTTCTTC.

The CDR3 nucleotides are TGCAGTGCTAGACTCTCGACAGGGAATGAGCAGTTCTTC. This translates into CSARLSTGNEQFF. This chain connects TRBV20-1 to TRBJ2-1; 7 nucleotides line up with TRBD1. The CDR3 loop spans 13 amino acids. Germline CDR1 reads DFQATT; CDR2 reads SNEGSKA (reference sequence). V gave up 2 bases and J gave up 7 bases; unmatched junction bases: 5.

This chain connects TRBV15 to TRBJ2-3; 13 nucleotides line up with TRBD2. The germline gives CDR1 LNHNV, CDR2 YYDKDF (reference sequence). CDR3 length equals 19 residues. The V and J ends lost 1 base and 5 bases, in that order; junction bases with no gene match: 12. The CDR3, as DNA: TGTGCCACCAGCAGAGTGGGGGGGACTAGCGGGATAAGGAGAGATACGCAGTATTTT. This codes for CATSRVGGTSGIRRDTQYF. Based on the CDR3 plus reference TRBV15 and TRBJ2-3, the full variable domain is DAMVIQNPRYQVTQFGKPVTLSCSQTLNHNVMYWYQQKSSQAPKLLFHYYDKDFNNEADTPDNFQSRRPNTSFCFLDIRSPGLGDTAMYLCATSRVGGTSGIRRDTQYFGPGTRLTVL.

This clonotype was seen ten or more times. The J gene is TRBJ2-3, the V gene TRBV20-1; D remains unclear. Trimming stripped 3 bases from V and 3 bases from J, with 10 bases between. The CDR3 consists of 13 residues. CDR1 DFQATT and CDR2 SNEGSKA come from the germline V gene (reference sequence). CDR3 sequence (DNA): TGCAGTGCTAGGAGTACCCTGACAGATACGCAGTATTTT. It is translated as CSARSTLTDTQYF.

This clonotype was detected ten times or more. The chain uses TRBV5-1 and TRBJ2-5, with D perhaps TRBD2 (7 bases). The V and J ends lost 0 bases and 3 bases respectively, with 9 bases between them. The V gene's germline CDR1 is SGHRS and CDR2 YFSETQ. The CDR3 runs to 14 residues. Written as DNA, the CDR3 is TGCGCCAGCAGCTTGGAAGGGGGGGAAGAGACCCAGTACTTC. Translated: CASSLEGGEETQYF.

The CDR3 region is CSAPDRGGGNYGYTF. CDR3 DNA sequence: TGCAGTGCTCCGGACAGGGGAGGAGGAAACTATGGCTACACCTTC. The chain links TRBV20-1 to TRBJ1-2, with 9 bases lining up with TRBD1. V was clipped by 5 bases and J by 2 bases; unmatched bases: 9. CDR1 and CDR2 from the germline V gene are DFQATT and SNEGSKA (reference sequence). CDR3 length: 15 residues.

This clonotype was counted ten times or more. This chain connects TRBV7-9 to TRBJ2-3, with 11 bases lining up with TRBD2. Germline CDR1 is SEHNR and CDR2 is FQNEAQ (reference sequence). This CDR3 is 17 amino acids long. The ends lost 1 base at V and 1 base at J; junction bases unmatched: 4. The CDR3 DNA sequence: TGTGCCAGCAGCTTAGGGGCTAGCGGGGGGCGCACAGATACGCAGTATTTT. Its translation: CASSLGASGGRTDTQYF. Full variable domain (rest looked up from reference TRBV7-9 and TRBJ2-3): DTGVSQNPRHKITKRGQNVTFRCDPISEHNRLYWYRQTLGQGPEFLTYFQNEAQLEKSRLLSDRFSAERPKGSFSTLEIQRTEQGDSAMYLCASSLGASGGRTDTQYFGPGTRLTVL.

The chain is built from TRBV5-4 and TRBJ2-4, with 10 bases that match TRBD2. The CDR3 extends over 15 amino acids. CDR1 SGHNT and CDR2 YYREEE come from the germline V gene (reference sequence). Trimming took 2 bases from V and 10 from J; bases not matched to a gene: 9. Here the CDR3 reads CASSLAPSGSSIQYF. CDR3 bases: TGTGCCAGCAGCTTAGCGCCTAGCGGGAGTTCTATTCAGTACTTC.

The chain uses TRBV5-1 and TRBJ2-4; D ambiguous. CDR3 length: 14 amino acids. The V end was cut by 0 bases, the J end by 7 bases, with 11 bases between. From germline, CDR1 is SGHRS and CDR2 YFSETQ. The CDR3 loop is CASSLGAPKNIQYF. DNA of the CDR3: TGCGCCAGCAGCTTGGGAGCTCCTAAGAACATTCAGTACTTC.

This clonotype was seen a few times. The chain employs TRBV6-4 and TRBJ2-1; TRBD2 matches at 7 bases. The V gene's germline CDR1 is MRHNA and CDR2 SNTAGT. CDR3 size: 15 residues. J was trimmed by 3 bases and V by 4 bases; bases with no gene match: 6. In nucleotides, the CDR3 is TGTGCCAGCAGTGTCGGCACTAGCGTCTACAATGAGCAGTTCTTC. This encodes CASSVGTSVYNEQFF.

The V and J genes are TRBV7-2 and TRBJ2-1, with D maybe TRBD2 (5 bases). The length of the CDR3 is 18 residues. V was trimmed by 0 bases and J by 3 bases, leaving 18 bases between them. Germline CDR1 reads SGHTA; CDR2 reads FQGNSA. CDR3 residues: CASSLAPSRAVRYNEQFF. CDR3 nucleotide sequence: TGTGCCAGCAGCTTAGCGCCGTCGAGAGCGGTCCGCTACAATGAGCAGTTCTTC.